One sample yielded the 26 T cell receptor beta chains listed below, sequenced in a study of cytomegalovirus exposure and HLA in healthy donors. PCR employed 60 Vbeta and 13 Jbeta primers. Profiled with immunoSEQ multiplex PCR; TCRdb holds only in-frame clones, not every one. The sample comprises about 120,000 clones, about 73% of which are singletons, and 8% to 8.5% rests with the top ten. Sequenced: PBMCs. Receptors originate from a woman aged 35 to 49 in good health and CMV-seropositive.

This clone was seen repeatedly, ten times or more. The chain links TRBV4-2 to TRBJ2-6; maybe TRBD1 (7 bases). The germline gives CDR1 LGHNA, CDR2 YNFKEQ. The V end lost 4 bases, the J end lost 1 base, and 14 bases lay between the germline ends. The CDR3 loop spans 17 amino acids. CDR3 DNA sequence: TGTGCCAGCAGCCTCCTGACAGGGAGGTCTGGGGCCAACGTCCTGACTTTC. Translation: CASSLLTGRSGANVLTF.

This rearrangement joins TRBV7-8 to TRBJ2-3, with D possibly TRBD1 on 6 matching bases. This CDR3 is built from 15 residues. Germline values: CDR1 SGHVS, CDR2 FQNEAQ. The V end lost 5 bases, the J end lost 0 bases, and 12 bases lay between the germline ends. CDR3 sequence reads: CASSPNRASTDTQYF. The CDR3 region has the DNA TGTGCCAGCAGCCCCAACAGGGCTAGCACAGATACGCAGTATTTT. The whole variable domain, remainder taken from reference TRBV7-8 and TRBJ2-3, is GAGVSQSPRYKVAKRGQDVALRCDPISGHVSLFWYQQALGQGPEFLTYFQNEAQLDKSGLPSDRFFAERPEGSVSTLKIQRTQQEDSAVYLCASSPNRASTDTQYFGPGTRLTVL.

On this clone: The sample carries other DNA sequences with the same CDR3. The genes are TRBV18 and TRBJ1-1, with 8 bases matching TRBD1. Losses at the gene ends were 6 bases for V and 1 base for J; bases not matched to a gene: 1. This CDR3 spans 13 amino acids. In germline, CDR1 is KGHSH, CDR2 LQKENI. CDR3 sequence: CASSGQANTEAFF. DNA of the CDR3: TGTGCCAGCTCGGGACAGGCGAACACTGAAGCTTTCTTT.

This clone was seen only a few times. V usage is TRBV10-3 and J usage is TRBJ2-7, with 9 bases matching TRBD1. The CDR3 totals 14 residues. Per the germline V gene, CDR1 is ENHRY and CDR2 is SYGVKD. The junction had 7 bases not matched to a gene; V was cut back by 6 bases and J by 4 bases. As DNA, the CDR3 is TGTGCCATCAGCCGACAGGGGGATGGTTACGAGCAGTACTTC. Translation: CAISRQGDGYEQYF.

This clone has only a few counts. V is TRBV6-6 and J is TRBJ1-5; D gene uncertain. CDR1 and CDR2 from the germline V gene are MNHNY and SVGAGI (reference sequence). Trimming shortened V by 0 bases and J by 10 bases, and 7 bases separated the two germline ends. The CDR3 has 12 amino acids. The DNA for the CDR3 is TGTGCCAGCAGTTACTCGGCCAATCCCCAGCATTTT. Protein product: CASSYSANPQHF.

The V gene is TRBV4-3, the J gene TRBJ2-2; 10 nucleotides line up with TRBD1. CDR1 LGHNA and CDR2 YSLEER come from the germline V gene. Germline trimming cut 3 bases from V and 4 bases from J; bases unmatched to any gene: 2. This CDR3 is 15 amino acids long. CDR3: CASSQGQGFTGELFF. In DNA form, the CDR3 reads TGCGCCAGCAGCCAGGGACAGGGGTTCACCGGGGAGCTGTTTTTT.

The table lists this clone with a count of one. At one boundary the junction diverges from the germline segment, which might be a read error. The rearrangement joins TRBV4-3 to TRBJ2-7; TRBD1 agrees at 7 bases. Per germline, CDR1 LGHNA and CDR2 YSLEER. This CDR3 is 15 amino acids long. CDR3: CASSQYVGARDSPHF. CDR3 sequence (DNA): TGCGCCAGCAGCCAATATGTAGGGGCCCGGGACAGTCCGCACTTC.

The rearrangement links TRBV10-3 to TRBJ2-7; 15 nucleotides agree with TRBD2. The trim removed 4 bases at V and 2 bases at J, leaving 6 bases unmatched. CDR1 ENHRY and CDR2 SYGVKD come from the germline V gene. This CDR3 has 17 amino acids. The CDR3 nucleotides are TGTGCCATCAGTGGGGGACTAGCGGGGGGTTTGGCCTACGAGCAGTACTTC. This sequence encodes CAISGGLAGGLAYEQYF.

The rearrangement links TRBV7-9 to TRBJ2-5, with TRBD2 matching 8 bases. This CDR3 region has 13 residues. The V gene end was trimmed by 8 bases and the J gene end by 3 bases; junction bases not matched to a gene: 5. The germline CDR1 and CDR2 sequences are SEHNR and FQNEAQ (reference sequence). Here the CDR3 DNA reads TGTGCCAGCGGAGCGGGGGCGAAAGAGACCCAGTACTTC. This encodes CASGAGAKETQYF.

The genes are TRBV29-1 and TRBJ2-5; D unclear. Per germline, CDR1 SQVTM and CDR2 ANQGSEA. V lost 5 bases to trimming and J lost 4 bases, with 8 bases between them. This CDR3 has 11 amino acids. The CDR3 loop reads CSVLISETQYF. In DNA, the CDR3 is TGCAGCGTTCTAATCTCAGAGACCCAGTACTTC.

V and J are TRBV25-1 and TRBJ2-5, with a tentative D call TRBD2 (7 bases). The CDR3 is 13 amino acids. V shed 9 bases and J shed 2 bases, with 13 bases lying between them. Germline-derived CDR1 and CDR2 are MGHDK and SYGVNS. The CDR3 sequence: CASLGGDQETQYF. CDR3 sequence (DNA): TGTGCCAGTCTAGGGGGGGATCAAGAGACCCAGTACTTC.

CDR3 in amino acids: CASSQGGRDEQFF. CDR3 DNA: TGCGCCAGCAGCCAAGGAGGGCGCGATGAGCAGTTCTTC. The chain is built from TRBV4-3 and TRBJ2-1; possible D gene TRBD2, 5 bases. The CDR3 length is 13 residues. CDR1 LGHNA and CDR2 YSLEER come from the germline V gene. V lost 1 base and J 8 bases, leaving 9 bases between the germline ends.

This clone was recorded a few times. The chain uses TRBV15 and TRBJ1-4, with 7 bases identical to TRBD1. The CDR3 has 15 amino acids. The germline V gene has CDR1 LNHNV and CDR2 YYDKDF (reference sequence). J gave up 6 bases and V 5 bases, and 9 bases lay outside the gene matches. The CDR3 spells CATSPRRGTDEKLFF. For the CDR3, the DNA is TGTGCCACCAGCCCCCGCCGGGGGACAGATGAAAAACTGTTTTTT.

This clone was found once. The J gene is TRBJ2-6, the V gene TRBV29-1; 7 bases agree with TRBD2. The CDR3 is made up of 16 amino acids. Per germline, CDR1 SQVTM and CDR2 ANQGSEA. With 4 bases clipped from V and 1 base from J, the junction kept 7 bases outside the gene matches. CDR3 coding DNA: TGCAGCGTTGCAACGGGGGGTCCTTCTGGGGCCAACGTCCTGACTTTC. This encodes CSVATGGPSGANVLTF.

The rearrangement links TRBV7-2 to TRBJ1-3; no clear D. V was shortened by 1 base and J by 4 bases, with 5 bases between the two germline ends. Germline-derived CDR1 and CDR2 are SGHTA and FQGNSA. This CDR3 comprises 13 residues. CDR3 residues: CASSLERGNTIYF. As DNA, the CDR3 is TGTGCCAGCAGCTTAGAGAGGGGAAACACCATATATTTT.

The chain joins TRBV9 to TRBJ1-2; no reliable D call. CDR3 length: 12 residues. Germline-derived CDR1 and CDR2 are SGDLS and YYNGEE. Between the trimmed V and J ends, which lost 2 bases and 6 bases, there was a span of 8 bases. Here the CDR3 DNA reads TGTGCCAGCAGCGTCCGTCGGGATGGCTACACCTTC. Translating it yields CASSVRRDGYTF.

The chain has TRBV6-1 and TRBJ1-1; TRBD1 agrees at 10 bases. After removal of 8 bases from V and 1 base from J, the junction contained 1 base not matched to a gene. The germline V gene has CDR1 MNHNS and CDR2 SASEGT. This CDR3 is built from 13 residues. The CDR3 nucleotides read TGTGCCAGCCGACAGGGGGCGAACACTGAAGCTTTCTTT. This translates into CASRQGANTEAFF.

V and J are TRBV10-3 and TRBJ2-2; tentative D call: TRBD1 (5 bases). V lost 5 bases, J lost 0 bases, and 13 bases lay in between. CDR3 length equals 16 residues. Germline CDR1 reads ENHRY; CDR2 reads SYGVKD. The CDR3: CAISQQEPANTGELFF. Written as DNA, the CDR3 is TGTGCCATCAGTCAACAGGAGCCGGCGAACACCGGGGAGCTGTTTTTT.

This chain connects TRBV4-3 to TRBJ1-2, with 8 bases identical to TRBD1. The germline gives CDR1 LGHNA, CDR2 YSLEER. The CDR3 loop spans 15 amino acids. V lost 5 bases and J lost 3; bases outside the gene matches: 8. The CDR3 DNA reads as TGCGCCAGCAGCGCTGGACAGGGCGGATACTATGGCTACACCTTC. It is translated as CASSAGQGGYYGYTF.

This clone was counted only a few times. The V call is TRBV29-1, the J call TRBJ2-3; D gene unclear. Germline values: CDR1 SQVTM, CDR2 ANQGSEA. Deletions cut 5 bases from V and 4 bases from J, with 7 bases between. The CDR3 is made up of 11 amino acids. The CDR3 DNA follows: TGCAGCGTTTTGGCCCCAGATACGCAGTATTTT. Translation gives CSVLAPDTQYF.

V is TRBV9 and J is TRBJ2-4; D is unresolved. V lost 1 base to trimming and J lost 8 bases, with 10 bases between them. There are 13 residues in the CDR3. Germline CDR1 reads SGDLS; CDR2 reads YYNGEE. CDR3 region: CASSVTSSDIQYF. As DNA, the CDR3 is TGTGCCAGCAGCGTAACGTCCTCAGACATTCAGTACTTC.

The chain links TRBV7-2 to TRBJ2-2; possible D gene TRBD2, 5 bases. Germline V gives CDR1 SGHTA, CDR2 FQGNSA. Trimming cost V 5 bases and J 6 bases, with 7 bases left between them. There are 12 residues in the CDR3. The CDR3 nucleotides read TGTGCCAGCAGCCCACTAGCCGGGGAGCTGTTTTTT. It encodes CASSPLAGELFF.

This rearrangement joins TRBV4-3 to TRBJ1-2, with 8 bases that match TRBD1. The CDR3 covers 21 residues. Trimming cost V 0 bases and J 3 bases; bases outside gene matches: 21. Per the germline V gene, CDR1 is LGHNA and CDR2 is YSLEER. CDR3 sequence reads: CASSQDLPSGTGATAHYGYTF. The CDR3 nucleotides read TGCGCCAGCAGCCAAGATTTACCGTCCGGGACAGGAGCTACTGCCCACTATGGCTACACCTTC.

CDR3 nucleotides: TGCGCCAGCAGCCCCCGACAGGCTAGTGGCTATGGCTACACCTTC. Protein sequence: CASSPRQASGYGYTF. This chain joins TRBV5-1 and TRBJ1-2, with a tentative D call TRBD1 (6 bases). The germline V gene has CDR1 SGHRS and CDR2 YFSETQ. Trimming stripped 4 bases from V and 4 bases from J, with 17 bases between. CDR3 length equals 15 residues.

V gene TRBV5-4 combines with J gene TRBJ1-4; 7 bases line up with TRBD1. The CDR3 totals 16 residues. Germline lookup yields CDR1 SGHNT and CDR2 YYREEE (reference sequence). The trim removed 3 bases at V and 3 bases at J, leaving 8 bases unmatched. CDR3 protein: CASSSPGGGANEKLFF. CDR3 in DNA: TGTGCCAGCAGCTCGCCAGGGGGTGGGGCTAATGAAAAACTGTTTTTT.

CDR3 nucleotides: TGTGCCAGCAGTTACGAACAGGGGTCATCGGCAAAACTGTTTTTT. Translating it yields CASSYEQGSSAKLFF. V gene TRBV6-5 combines with J gene TRBJ1-4, with TRBD1 matching 7 bases. Germline values: CDR1 MNHEY, CDR2 SVGAGI. This CDR3 contains 15 residues. The V and J ends lost 2 bases and 10 bases, in that order; junction bases with no gene match: 10.